The 8 T cell receptor beta chains below were found in one sample sequenced in a study of technical replicates of blood from several donors. Assay: immunoSEQ multiplex PCR; the TCRdb copy retains only in-frame clones and omits some. The sample records about 100,000 clones, roughly 95% being singletons. The sequenced sample was T cells isolated from PBMCs. The receptors were gathered from a human donor in good health.

This rearrangement joins TRBV11-2 to TRBJ2-5; TRBD1 aligns across 10 bases. Germline V gives CDR1 SGHAT, CDR2 FQNNGV. Trimming removed 7 bases from V and 5 bases from J; junction bases left unmatched: 13. The CDR3 has 16 amino acids. CDR3 nucleotide sequence: TGTGCCAGCATCATTAGACAGGGGGCTTTTCGCGAGACCCAGTACTTC. Amino acid sequence: CASIIRQGAFRETQYF.

V is TRBV7-9 and J is TRBJ2-3; D unresolved. This CDR3 is 15 amino acids long. Germline CDR1 SEHNR, CDR2 FQNEAQ (reference sequence). Between the trimmed V and J ends, which lost 1 base and 6 bases, there was a span of 14 bases. The CDR3 sequence: CASSLGAAGGDTQYF. As DNA, the CDR3 is TGTGCCAGCAGCTTAGGGGCAGCCGGTGGGGATACGCAGTATTTT.

V usage is TRBV2 and J usage is TRBJ2-1; 10 bases fit TRBD2. There are 15 residues in the CDR3. J was trimmed by 9 bases and V by 4 bases; bases with no gene match: 9. In germline, CDR1 is SNHLY, CDR2 FYNNEI. The CDR3 DNA reads TGTGCCAGCAGTGCTCTGGCTAGCGGGAGCGGTGAGCAGTTCTTC. Translated, it gives CASSALASGSGEQFF.

V and J are TRBV29-1 and TRBJ1-2, with 8 bases fitting TRBD1. CDR1 is SQVTM and CDR2 is ANQGSEA in the germline V gene. The CDR3 spans 12 residues. V was clipped by 6 bases and J by 7 bases; unmatched bases: 7. CDR3 sequence: CSVPDRAGGYTF. CDR3 DNA sequence: TGCAGCGTACCGGACAGGGCGGGTGGCTACACCTTC. The full variable domain, its missing parts supplied by reference TRBV29-1 and TRBJ1-2, is SAVISQKPSRDICQRGTSLTIQCQVDSQVTMMFWYRQQPGQSLTLIATANQGSEATYESGFVIDKFPISRPNLTFSTLTVSNMSPEDSSIYLCSVPDRAGGYTFGSGTRLTVV.

The chain couples TRBV7-2 to TRBJ2-7, with D hard to call. CDR1 is SGHTA and CDR2 is FQGNSA in the germline V gene. This CDR3 contains 15 residues. Trimming cost V 6 bases and J 3 bases, with 18 bases left between them. The CDR3 DNA is TGTGCCAGCAGTCCCCTTGTGAGAGCCTACTACGAGCAGTACTTC. Amino acid sequence: CASSPLVRAYYEQYF.

This chain joins TRBV28 and TRBJ2-1; 12 positions agree with TRBD2. The CDR3 length is 16 residues. V shed 7 bases and J 5 bases; nucleotides not matched to a gene: 9. Germline assignment: CDR1 MDHEN and CDR2 SYDVKM. The DNA for the CDR3 is TGTGCCAGCATCGATACCGGACTAGCGGGGAACAATGAGCAGTTCTTC. As protein: CASIDTGLAGNNEQFF.

The chain is built from TRBV9 and TRBJ2-1; TRBD2 aligns across 10 bases. V shed 3 bases and J 0 bases; nucleotides not matched to a gene: 0. This CDR3 contains 15 residues. Looked up from germline, CDR1 is SGDLS and CDR2 is YYNGEE. As DNA, the CDR3 is TGTGCCAGCAGCGCTAGCGGGAGCTCCTACAATGAGCAGTTCTTC. Encoded protein: CASSASGSSYNEQFF.

V usage is TRBV14 and J usage is TRBJ2-1, with 10 bases fitting TRBD2. From germline, CDR1 is SGHDN and CDR2 FVKESK. This CDR3 region has 18 residues. The ends lost 0 bases at V and 8 bases at J; junction bases unmatched: 13. DNA for the CDR3: TGTGCCAGCAGCCAAGAGAGGCCTAATCAGCGGGAGGGCTATGAGCAGTTCTTC. Translated, it gives CASSQERPNQREGYEQFF.